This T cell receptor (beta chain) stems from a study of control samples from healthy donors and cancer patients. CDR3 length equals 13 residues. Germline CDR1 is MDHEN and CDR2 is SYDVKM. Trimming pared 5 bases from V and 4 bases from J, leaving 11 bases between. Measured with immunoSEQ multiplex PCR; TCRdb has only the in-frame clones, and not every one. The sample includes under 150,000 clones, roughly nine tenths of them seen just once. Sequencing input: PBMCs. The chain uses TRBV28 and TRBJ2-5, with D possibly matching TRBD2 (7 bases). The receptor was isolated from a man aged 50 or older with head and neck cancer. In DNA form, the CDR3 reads TGTGCCAGCAGTAGCGGGACACCAGAGACCCAGTACTTC. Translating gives CASSSGTPETQYF.